A selection of T cell receptor beta chains follows, all from one sample in a study of beta chain features in type 1 diabetes. The method was immunoSEQ multiplex PCR; TCRdb's version includes in-frame clones alone and lacks a portion of them. Among roughly 140,000 clones listed, approximately 52% were seen once. The sequencing input was Tregs from blood. Receptor source: a man between 18 and 35 years old in good health. Each CDR3 is given with its conserved first and last residue. The D gene is left open where the match is weak. Rows give clone size only sometimes, using once, few, many, or a class for an expanded clone.

CASARPPEKLFF	TGTGCCAGCGCGCGGCCCCCGGAAAAACTGTTTTTT	TRBV19	TRBJ1-4	NA	NA
CASSFTGIQETQYF	TGTGCCAGCAGCTTTACCGGGATCCAAGAGACCCAGTACTTC	TRBV5-4	TRBJ2-5	few	NA
CSASEGRTQYF	TGCAGTGCTTCGGAGGGTCGGACCCAGTACTTC	TRBV20-1	TRBJ2-5	NA	NA
CSVVPGNTGELFF	TGCAGCGTTGTCCCGGGGAACACCGGGGAGCTGTTTTTT	TRBV29-1	TRBJ2-2	NA	NA
CAVRPDRSTEAFF	TGTGCCGTAAGGCCCGATCGGAGCACTGAAGCTTTCTTT	TRBV10-3	TRBJ1-1	NA	NA
CASSQDRAGYGEQFF	TGTGCCAGCAGTCAGGACAGGGCGGGTTACGGTGAGCAGTTCTTC	TRBV6-5	TRBJ2-1	few	TRBD1
CASSQRGGTTNEKLFF	TGCGCCAGCAGCCAGAGGGGGGGTACAACTAATGAAAAACTGTTTTTT	TRBV4-1	TRBJ1-4	NA	NA
CASSPAGDTEAFF	TGTGCCAGCTCACCAGCAGGGGACACTGAAGCTTTCTTT	TRBV18	TRBJ1-1	NA	NA
CASSYSTSFAYNEQFF	TGTGCCAGCAGTTACTCGACTAGCTTTGCCTACAATGAGCAGTTCTTC	TRBV6-6	TRBJ2-1	few	TRBD2
CASRTSGGYGEQFF	TGTGCCAGCCGGACTAGCGGGGGGTACGGTGAGCAGTTCTTC	TRBV25-1	TRBJ2-1	few	TRBD2
CASSLTGGGEQYF	TGCGCCAGCAGCTTGACAGGGGGCGGCGAGCAGTACTTC	TRBV5-1	TRBJ2-7	NA	TRBD1
CASSITAENYNEQFF	TGTGCCAGCAGCATTACAGCGGAAAATTACAATGAGCAGTTCTTC	TRBV4-2	TRBJ2-1	few	NA
CASSQDLRGTEAFF	TGCGCCAGCAGCCAAGATTTAAGGGGCACTGAAGCTTTCTTT	TRBV4-3	TRBJ1-1	NA	NA
CAWSPTNFGSNIQYF	TGTGCCTGGAGCCCCACGAACTTCGGGTCGAACATTCAGTACTTC	TRBV30	TRBJ2-4	NA	NA
CASSRRGSGTPSSTDTQYF	TGTGCCAGCAGCCGTAGAGGGAGCGGGACCCCATCTAGCACAGATACGCAGTATTTT	TRBV7-3	TRBJ2-3	NA	TRBD2
CASEKGQPGANVLTF	TGTGCCAGTGAGAAGGGACAGCCTGGGGCCAACGTCCTGACTTTC	TRBV9	TRBJ2-6	NA	TRBD1
CASSPQTGALYGYTF	TGTGCCAGCAGTCCCCAAACAGGGGCGCTCTATGGCTACACCTTC	TRBV7-2	TRBJ1-2	NA	TRBD1
CASSLTSGTEAFF	TGCGCCAGCAGCCTTACATCGGGCACTGAAGCTTTCTTT	TRBV4-3	TRBJ1-1	NA	NA
CASSSPYFETQYF	TGTGCCAGCAGTTCACCCTATTTTGAGACCCAGTACTTC	TRBV28	TRBJ2-5	NA	NA
CASRPQGARETQYF	TGTGCCAGCAGGCCCCAGGGGGCCCGGGAGACCCAGTACTTC	TRBV6-5	TRBJ2-5	NA	TRBD1
CASSLLNHWDSHTHTQYF	TGTGCCAGCAGTTTATTAAACCATTGGGACAGTCACACGCATACGCAGTATTTT	TRBV28	TRBJ2-3	NA	TRBD1
CASSPRDFPDTQYF	TGCGCCAGCAGCCCTCGGGACTTCCCAGATACGCAGTATTTT	TRBV4-1	TRBJ2-3	NA	NA
CSANRGTEAFF	TGCAGTGCTAACCGGGGCACTGAAGCTTTCTTT	TRBV20-1	TRBJ1-1	NA	NA
CASSRGTSGTGELFF	TGTGCCAGTAGTAGAGGGACTAGCGGGACCGGGGAGCTGTTTTTT	TRBV19	TRBJ2-2	NA	TRBD2
CASSQGAETQYF	TGCGCCAGCAGTCAGGGGGCAGAGACCCAGTACTTC	TRBV23-1	TRBJ2-5	NA	NA
CASSARARTRLVSNEQFF	TGTGCCAGCAGCGCCCGAGCCCGAACGAGACTAGTTTCAAATGAGCAGTTCTTC	TRBV13	TRBJ2-1	few	NA
CASSLASETEAFF	TGCGCCAGCAGCTTGGCCTCGGAGACTGAAGCTTTCTTT	TRBV5-1	TRBJ1-1	NA	NA
CASSVNRGQFTGELFF	TGCGCCAGCTCCGTTAACCGGGGACAATTCACCGGGGAGCTGTTTTTT	TRBV5-1	TRBJ2-2	NA	NA
CASSPAGGRYTEAFF	TGTGCCAGCAGTCCCGCCGGGGGGAGGTACACTGAAGCTTTCTTT	TRBV7-2	TRBJ1-1	NA	NA
CASSLLRGSGANVLTF	TGTGCCAGCAGCTTGTTACGGGGCTCTGGGGCCAACGTCCTGACTTTC	TRBV5-5	TRBJ2-6	NA	NA
CASRGLGDSYEQYF	TGTGCCAGCAGGGGGTTAGGGGACTCCTACGAGCAGTACTTC	TRBV5-6	TRBJ2-7	NA	NA
CASSSRGFNQPQHF	TGTGCCAGCAGCTCCAGGGGCTTCAATCAGCCCCAGCATTTT	TRBV7-9	TRBJ1-5	few	NA
CSGGTGPYEQYF	TGCAGCGGAGGGACAGGACCCTACGAGCAGTACTTC	TRBV29-1	TRBJ2-7	NA	TRBD1
CASSGGLGRETQYF	TGTGCCAGCAGTGGAGGCCTGGGGAGGGAGACCCAGTACTTC	TRBV6-5	TRBJ2-5	NA	NA
CASRLRQVAFF	TGTGCCAGCAGACTTAGACAGGTAGCTTTCTTT	TRBV28	TRBJ1-1	NA	NA
CASRIDSGPGYGYTF	TGTGCCAGCAGAATAGATTCGGGCCCGGGGTATGGCTACACCTTC	TRBV7-2	TRBJ1-2	few	NA
CASSIPGTPGELFF	TGTGCCAGTAGTATCCCAGGGACTCCCGGGGAGCTGTTTTTT	TRBV19	TRBJ2-2	NA	NA
CAWSVLIMRPRGYTF	TGTGCCTGGAGTGTACTAATAATGAGGCCTCGTGGCTACACCTTC	TRBV30	TRBJ1-2	NA	NA
CSAKAGTGVPEQYF	TGCAGCGCAAAAGCTGGGACAGGGGTCCCCGAGCAGTACTTC	TRBV29-1	TRBJ2-7	NA	TRBD1
CASSSSFAGGLRETQYF	TGTGCCAGCAGCTCATCGTTTGCGGGGGGCCTCCGGGAGACCCAGTACTTC	TRBV11-2	TRBJ2-5	NA	TRBD2
CASSPAENEKLFF	TGTGCCAGCTCACCAGCAGAAAATGAAAAACTGTTTTTT	TRBV18	TRBJ1-4	NA	NA
CASSLGTGDTQYF	TGCGCCAGCAGCTTGGGGACTGGGGATACGCAGTATTTT	TRBV5-1	TRBJ2-3	NA	NA
CASSSDRSAPLHF	TGTGCCAGCAGTTCCGACAGGTCAGCACCCCTCCACTTT	TRBV27	TRBJ1-6	few	NA
CATWGPPETQYF	TGTGCCACTTGGGGGCCCCCCGAGACCCAGTACTTC	TRBV10-3	TRBJ2-5	NA	NA
CASRGEASVGYEQYF	TGTGCCAGCAGAGGGGAAGCTTCCGTTGGCTACGAGCAGTACTTC	TRBV25-1	TRBJ2-7	few	NA
CASSEDPGSGLAFF	TGTGCCAGCAGTGAAGACCCGGGTTCGGGGTTAGCTTTCTTT	TRBV6-1	TRBJ1-1	NA	NA
CAWSVSEGNEQYF	TGTGCCTGGAGTGTATCGGAGGGTAACGAGCAGTACTTC	TRBV30	TRBJ2-7	few	NA
CASSPMAGTSGSSSYEQYF	TGTGCCAGCAGCCCGATGGCCGGGACTAGCGGGAGCAGCTCCTACGAGCAGTACTTC	TRBV11-1	TRBJ2-7	NA	TRBD2
CAWSPPDRINQPQHF	TGTGCCTGGAGTCCGCCGGACAGGATCAATCAGCCCCAGCATTTT	TRBV30	TRBJ1-5	NA	TRBD1
CASSKRDSPYNNYGYTF	TGTGCCAGCAGCAAAAGGGACAGTCCTTATAATAACTATGGCTACACCTTC	TRBV7-2	TRBJ1-2	NA	TRBD1
CASSSSNRDPQETQYF	TGCGCCAGCAGCTCCTCGAACAGGGATCCCCAAGAGACCCAGTACTTC	TRBV4-3	TRBJ2-5	NA	NA
CASSFTTGKNTEAFF	TGTGCCAGCAGCTTCACGACAGGGAAAAACACTGAAGCTTTCTTT	TRBV7-9	TRBJ1-1	few	TRBD1
CASGTPAGELFF	TGTGCCAGCGGGACACCGGCCGGGGAGCTGTTTTTT	TRBV7-7	TRBJ2-2	NA	NA
CASSWGAGLIYEQYF	TGCGCCAGCAGCTGGGGAGCGGGACTGATCTACGAGCAGTACTTC	TRBV5-1	TRBJ2-7	NA	TRBD2
CASTSGQGAYYGYTF	TGTGCCAGTACCTCGGGACAGGGGGCATACTATGGCTACACCTTC	TRBV19	TRBJ1-2	NA	TRBD1
CASSLDGSPPLDEQFF	TGCGCCAGCAGCTTGGATGGTAGCCCACCCTTGGATGAGCAGTTCTTC	TRBV5-1	TRBJ2-1	NA	NA
CASSTRTGTGELFF	TGTGCCAGCAGCACCCGGACAGGAACCGGGGAGCTGTTTTTT	TRBV7-2	TRBJ2-2	NA	TRBD1
CASSSGQGEAFF	TGTGCCAGCAGCTCAGGACAGGGAGAAGCTTTCTTT	TRBV7-9	TRBJ1-1	few	TRBD1